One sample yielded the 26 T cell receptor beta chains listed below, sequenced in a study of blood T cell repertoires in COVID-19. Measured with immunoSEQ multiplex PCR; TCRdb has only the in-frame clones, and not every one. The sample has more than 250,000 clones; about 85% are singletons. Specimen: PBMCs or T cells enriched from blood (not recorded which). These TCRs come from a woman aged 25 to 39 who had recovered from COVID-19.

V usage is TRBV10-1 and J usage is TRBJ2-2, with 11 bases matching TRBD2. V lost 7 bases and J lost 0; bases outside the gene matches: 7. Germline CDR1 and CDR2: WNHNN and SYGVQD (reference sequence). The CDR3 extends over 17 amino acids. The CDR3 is CASTLTSGDANTGELFF. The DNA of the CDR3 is TGCGCCAGCACCTTGACTAGCGGGGACGCGAACACCGGGGAGCTGTTTTTT.

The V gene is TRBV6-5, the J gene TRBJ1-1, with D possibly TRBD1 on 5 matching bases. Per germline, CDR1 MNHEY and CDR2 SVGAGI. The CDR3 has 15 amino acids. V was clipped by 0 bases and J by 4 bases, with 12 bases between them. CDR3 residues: CASSYSGRAVTEAFF. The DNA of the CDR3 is TGTGCCAGCAGTTACTCCGGCAGGGCAGTCACTGAAGCTTTCTTT.

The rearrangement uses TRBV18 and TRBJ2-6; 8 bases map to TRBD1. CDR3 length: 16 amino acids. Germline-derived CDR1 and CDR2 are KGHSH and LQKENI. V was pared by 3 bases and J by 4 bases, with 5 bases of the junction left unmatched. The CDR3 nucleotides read TGTGCCAGCTCACCCGCAGGGGGCGCCGGGGCCAACGTCCTGACTTTC. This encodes CASSPAGGAGANVLTF. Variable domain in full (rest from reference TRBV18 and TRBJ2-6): NAGVMQNPRHLVRRRGQEARLRCSPMKGHSHVYWYRQLPEEGLKFMVYLQKENIIDESGMPKERFSAEFPKEGPSILRIQQVVRGDSAAYFCASSPAGGAGANVLTFGAGSRLTVL.

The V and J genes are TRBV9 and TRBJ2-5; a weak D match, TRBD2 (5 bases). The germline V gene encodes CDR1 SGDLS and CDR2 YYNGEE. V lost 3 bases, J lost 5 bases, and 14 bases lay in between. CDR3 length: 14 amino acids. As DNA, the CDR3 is TGTGCCAGCAGCGCGTCCGTAAGGAGGGAGACCCAGTACTTC. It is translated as CASSASVRRETQYF.

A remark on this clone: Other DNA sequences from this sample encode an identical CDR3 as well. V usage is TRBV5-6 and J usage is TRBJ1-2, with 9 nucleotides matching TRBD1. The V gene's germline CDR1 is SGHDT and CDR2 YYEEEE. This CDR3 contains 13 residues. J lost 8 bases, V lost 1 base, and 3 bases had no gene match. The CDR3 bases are TGTGCCAGCAGCTTGAGACAGGGGGACGGCTACACCTTC. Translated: CASSLRQGDGYTF.

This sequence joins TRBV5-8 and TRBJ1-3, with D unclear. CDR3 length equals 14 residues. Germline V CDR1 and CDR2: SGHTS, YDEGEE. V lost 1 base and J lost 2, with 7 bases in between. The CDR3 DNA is TGTGCCAGCAGCTTGCGAGGGACTGGAAACACCATATATTTT. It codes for CASSLRGTGNTIYF.

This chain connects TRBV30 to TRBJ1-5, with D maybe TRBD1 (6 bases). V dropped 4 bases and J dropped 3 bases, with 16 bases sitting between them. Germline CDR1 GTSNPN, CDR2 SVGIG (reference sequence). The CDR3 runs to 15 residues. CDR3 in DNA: TGTGCCTGGACAAGGCGGGGGGCGGTCAATCAGCCCCAGCATTTT. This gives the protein CAWTRRGAVNQPQHF.

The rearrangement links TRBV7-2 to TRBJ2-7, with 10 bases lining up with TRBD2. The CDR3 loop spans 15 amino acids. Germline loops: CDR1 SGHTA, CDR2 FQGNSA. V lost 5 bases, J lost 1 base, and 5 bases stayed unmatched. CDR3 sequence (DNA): TGTGCCAGCAGCACCAGCGGGGGGGCATCCTACGAGCAGTACTTC. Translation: CASSTSGGASYEQYF.

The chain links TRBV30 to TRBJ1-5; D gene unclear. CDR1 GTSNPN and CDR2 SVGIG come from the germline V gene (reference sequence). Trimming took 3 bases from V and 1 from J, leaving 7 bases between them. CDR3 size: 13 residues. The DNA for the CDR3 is TGTGCCTGGAGCCCGTCGAGCAATCAGCCCCAGCATTTT. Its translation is CAWSPSSNQPQHF.

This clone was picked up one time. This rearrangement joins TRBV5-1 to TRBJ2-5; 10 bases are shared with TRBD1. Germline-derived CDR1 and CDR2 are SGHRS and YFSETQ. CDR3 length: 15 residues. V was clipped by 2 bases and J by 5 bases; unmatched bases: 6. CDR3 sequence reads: CASSLPGQGSETQYF. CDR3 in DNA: TGCGCCAGCAGCTTACCGGGACAGGGGAGTGAGACCCAGTACTTC.

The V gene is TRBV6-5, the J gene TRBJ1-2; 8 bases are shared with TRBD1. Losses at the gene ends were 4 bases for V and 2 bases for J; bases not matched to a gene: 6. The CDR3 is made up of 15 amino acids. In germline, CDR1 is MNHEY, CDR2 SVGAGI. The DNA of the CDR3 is TGTGCCAGCAGTTTTCACAGGGGGAACAACTATGGCTACACCTTC. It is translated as CASSFHRGNNYGYTF.

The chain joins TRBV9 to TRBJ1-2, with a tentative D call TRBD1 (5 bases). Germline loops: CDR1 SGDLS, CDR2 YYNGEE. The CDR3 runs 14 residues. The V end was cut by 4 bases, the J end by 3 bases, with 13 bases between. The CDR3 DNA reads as TGTGCCAGCAGCCCCAAGGGGCGCGACTATGGCTACACCTTC. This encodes CASSPKGRDYGYTF.

CDR3 sequence reads: CSASGDRELSYTF. The CDR3 DNA reads TGCAGTGCTAGTGGGGACAGGGAATTGAGCTACACCTTC. V and J are TRBV20-1 and TRBJ1-2; 9 bases line up with TRBD1. V shed 3 bases, J shed 9 bases, and the junction held 8 bases outside the gene matches. The CDR3 length is 13 residues. CDR1 is DFQATT, CDR2 SNEGSKA, per germline (reference sequence).

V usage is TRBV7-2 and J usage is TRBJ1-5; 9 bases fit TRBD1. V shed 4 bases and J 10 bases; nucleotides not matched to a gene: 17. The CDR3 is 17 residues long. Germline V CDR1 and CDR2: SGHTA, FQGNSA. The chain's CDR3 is CASSSPGQGGTSRPQHF. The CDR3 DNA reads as TGTGCCAGCAGCTCGCCGGGACAGGGAGGTACATCACGCCCCCAGCATTTT. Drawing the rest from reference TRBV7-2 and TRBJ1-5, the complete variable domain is GAGVSQSPSNKVTEKGKDVELRCDPISGHTALYWYRQSLGQGLEFLIYFQGNSAPDKSGLPSDRFSAERTGGSVSTLTIQRTQQEDSAVYLCASSSPGQGGTSRPQHFGDGTRLSIL.

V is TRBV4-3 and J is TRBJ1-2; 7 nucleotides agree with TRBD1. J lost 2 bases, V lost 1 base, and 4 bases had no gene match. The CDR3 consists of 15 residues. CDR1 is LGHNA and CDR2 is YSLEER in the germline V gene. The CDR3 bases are TGCGCCAGCAGCCAAGGGGAGACAGGGAACTATGGCTACACCTTC. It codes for CASSQGETGNYGYTF.

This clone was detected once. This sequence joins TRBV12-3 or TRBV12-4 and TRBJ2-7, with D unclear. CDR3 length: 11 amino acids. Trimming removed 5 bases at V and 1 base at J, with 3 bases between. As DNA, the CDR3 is TGTGCCAGCAGTCAATCCTACGAGCAGTACTTC. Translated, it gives CASSQSYEQYF.

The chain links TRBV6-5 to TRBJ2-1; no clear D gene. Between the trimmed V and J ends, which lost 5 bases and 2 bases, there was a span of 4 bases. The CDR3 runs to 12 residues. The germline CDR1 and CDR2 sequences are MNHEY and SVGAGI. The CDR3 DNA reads TGTGCCAGCAGTATTACCTACAATGAGCAGTTCTTC. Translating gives CASSITYNEQFF.

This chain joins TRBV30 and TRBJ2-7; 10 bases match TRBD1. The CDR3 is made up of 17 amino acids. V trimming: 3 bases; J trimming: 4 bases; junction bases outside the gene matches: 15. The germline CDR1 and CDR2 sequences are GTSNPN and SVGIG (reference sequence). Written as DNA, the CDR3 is TGTGCCTGGAGCCGGGACAGGGGTCGCTTAGATGGTTACGAGCAGTACTTC. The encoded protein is CAWSRDRGRLDGYEQYF.

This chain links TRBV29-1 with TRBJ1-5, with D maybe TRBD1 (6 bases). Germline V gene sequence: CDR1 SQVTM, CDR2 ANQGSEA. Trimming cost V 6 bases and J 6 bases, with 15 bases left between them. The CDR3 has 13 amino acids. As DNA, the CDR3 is TGCAGCGTGGCTACAGGGATCAGTCAGCCCCAGCATTTT. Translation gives CSVATGISQPQHF.

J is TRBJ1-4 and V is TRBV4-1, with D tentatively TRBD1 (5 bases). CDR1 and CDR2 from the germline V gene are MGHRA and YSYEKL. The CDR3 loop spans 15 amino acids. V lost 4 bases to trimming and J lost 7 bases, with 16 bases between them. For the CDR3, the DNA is TGCGCCAGCAGCCCCTTGGTGGGGCCCGGTGAAAAACTGTTTTTT. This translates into CASSPLVGPGEKLFF.

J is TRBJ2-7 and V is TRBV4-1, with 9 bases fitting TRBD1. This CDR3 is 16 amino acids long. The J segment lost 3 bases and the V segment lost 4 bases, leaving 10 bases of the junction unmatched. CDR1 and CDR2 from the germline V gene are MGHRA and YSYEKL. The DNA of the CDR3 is TGCGCCAGCAGCCCAGGCGAGGGACAGGGAAGCTACGAGCAGTACTTC. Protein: CASSPGEGQGSYEQYF.

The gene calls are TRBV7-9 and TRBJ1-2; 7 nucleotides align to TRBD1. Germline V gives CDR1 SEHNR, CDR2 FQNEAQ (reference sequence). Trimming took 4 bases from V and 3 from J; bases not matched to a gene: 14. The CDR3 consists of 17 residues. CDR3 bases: TGTGCCAGCAGCTCTGACAGGGCGTGGACTGATGACTATGGCTACACCTTC. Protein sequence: CASSSDRAWTDDYGYTF.

As DNA, the CDR3 is TGCGCCAGCAGCCCCCAACAGGGGAACACTGAAGCTTTCTTT. It yields the protein CASSPQQGNTEAFF. V usage is TRBV5-1 and J usage is TRBJ1-1; D is perhaps TRBD1 (6 bases). V was cut by 4 bases and J by 1 base, with 11 bases left in between. Per the germline V gene, CDR1 is SGHRS and CDR2 is YFSETQ. The CDR3 is 14 residues long.

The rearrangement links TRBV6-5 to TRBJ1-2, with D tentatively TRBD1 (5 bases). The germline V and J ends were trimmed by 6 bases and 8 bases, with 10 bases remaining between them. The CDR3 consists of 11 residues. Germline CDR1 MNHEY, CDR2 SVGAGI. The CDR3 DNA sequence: TGTGCCAGCAGGGGGGGATTGGGCTACACCTTC. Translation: CASRGGLGYTF.

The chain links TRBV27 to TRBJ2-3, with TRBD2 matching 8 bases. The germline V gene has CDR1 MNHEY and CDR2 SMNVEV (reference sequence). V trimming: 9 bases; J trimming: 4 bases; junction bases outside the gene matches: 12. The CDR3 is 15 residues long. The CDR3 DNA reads TGTGCCAGTCATGGACTAGCAGAGCTAGCAGATACGCAGTATTTT. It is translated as CASHGLAELADTQYF.

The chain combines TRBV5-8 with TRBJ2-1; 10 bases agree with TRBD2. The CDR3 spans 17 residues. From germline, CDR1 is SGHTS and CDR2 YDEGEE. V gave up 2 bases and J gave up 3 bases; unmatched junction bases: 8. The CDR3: CASSFVASGGVYNEQFF. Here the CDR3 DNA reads TGTGCCAGCAGCTTTGTGGCTAGCGGGGGAGTCTACAATGAGCAGTTCTTC.